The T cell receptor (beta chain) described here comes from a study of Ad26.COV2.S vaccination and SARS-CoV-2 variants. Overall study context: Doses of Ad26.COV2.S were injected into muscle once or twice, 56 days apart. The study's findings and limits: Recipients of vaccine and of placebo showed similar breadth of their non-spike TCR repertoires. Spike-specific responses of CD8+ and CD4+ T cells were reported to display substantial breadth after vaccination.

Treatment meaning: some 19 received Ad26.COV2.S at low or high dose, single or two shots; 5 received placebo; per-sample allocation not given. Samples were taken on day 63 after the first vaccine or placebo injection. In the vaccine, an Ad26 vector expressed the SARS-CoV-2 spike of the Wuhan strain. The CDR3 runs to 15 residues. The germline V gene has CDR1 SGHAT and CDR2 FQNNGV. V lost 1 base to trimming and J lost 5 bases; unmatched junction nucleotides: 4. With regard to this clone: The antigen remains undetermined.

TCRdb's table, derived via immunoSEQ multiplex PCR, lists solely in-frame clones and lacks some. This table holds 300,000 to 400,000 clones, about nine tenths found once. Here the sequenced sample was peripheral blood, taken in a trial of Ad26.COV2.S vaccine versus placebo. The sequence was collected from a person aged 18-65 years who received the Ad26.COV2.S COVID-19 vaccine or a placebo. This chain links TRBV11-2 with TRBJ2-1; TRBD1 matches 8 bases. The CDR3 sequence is CASSLAPDRDNEQFF. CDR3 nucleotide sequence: TGTGCCAGCAGCTTAGCGCCGGACAGGGACAATGAGCAGTTCTTC.